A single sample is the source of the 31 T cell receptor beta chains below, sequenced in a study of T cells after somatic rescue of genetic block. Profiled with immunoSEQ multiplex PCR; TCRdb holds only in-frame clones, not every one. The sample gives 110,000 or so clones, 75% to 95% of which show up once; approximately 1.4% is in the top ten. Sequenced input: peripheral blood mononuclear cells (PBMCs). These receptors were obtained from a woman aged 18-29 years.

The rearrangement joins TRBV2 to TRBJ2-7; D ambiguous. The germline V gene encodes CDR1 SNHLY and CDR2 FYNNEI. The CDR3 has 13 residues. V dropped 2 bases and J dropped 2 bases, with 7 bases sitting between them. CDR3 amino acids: CASSEPSTYEQYF. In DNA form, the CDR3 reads TGTGCCAGCAGTGAACCCAGTACCTACGAGCAGTACTTC. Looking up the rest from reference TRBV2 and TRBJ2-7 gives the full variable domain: EPEVTQTPSHQVTQMGQEVILRCVPISNHLYFYWYRQILGQKVEFLVSFYNNEISEKSEIFDDQFSVERPDGSNFTLKIRSTKLEDSAMYFCASSEPSTYEQYFGPGTRLTVT.

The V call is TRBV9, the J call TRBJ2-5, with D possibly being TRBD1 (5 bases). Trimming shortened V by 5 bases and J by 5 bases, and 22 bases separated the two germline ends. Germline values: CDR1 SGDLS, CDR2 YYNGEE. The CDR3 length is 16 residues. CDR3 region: CASSAGLTNILETQYF. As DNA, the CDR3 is TGTGCCAGCAGTGCAGGGTTAACGAATATTCTGGAGACCCAGTACTTC.

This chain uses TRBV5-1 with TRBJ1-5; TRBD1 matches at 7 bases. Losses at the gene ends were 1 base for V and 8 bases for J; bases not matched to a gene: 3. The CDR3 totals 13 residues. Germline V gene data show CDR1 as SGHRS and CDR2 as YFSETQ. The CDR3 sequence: CASSLTGVEPQHF. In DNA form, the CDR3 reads TGCGCCAGCAGCTTGACAGGGGTTGAGCCCCAGCATTTT.

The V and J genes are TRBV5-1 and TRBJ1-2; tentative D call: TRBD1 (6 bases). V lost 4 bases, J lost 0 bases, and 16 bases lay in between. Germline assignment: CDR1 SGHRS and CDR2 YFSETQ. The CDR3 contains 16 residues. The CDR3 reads CASSHWYREANYGYTF. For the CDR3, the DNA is TGCGCCAGCAGCCATTGGTACAGGGAAGCTAACTATGGCTACACCTTC.

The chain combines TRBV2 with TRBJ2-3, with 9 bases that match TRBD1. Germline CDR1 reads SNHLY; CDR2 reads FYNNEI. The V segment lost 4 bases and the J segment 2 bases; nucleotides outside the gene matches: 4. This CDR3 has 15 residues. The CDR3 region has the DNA TGTGCCAGCAGTGGGGACAGGGTAATCACAGATACGCAGTATTTT. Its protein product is CASSGDRVITDTQYF.

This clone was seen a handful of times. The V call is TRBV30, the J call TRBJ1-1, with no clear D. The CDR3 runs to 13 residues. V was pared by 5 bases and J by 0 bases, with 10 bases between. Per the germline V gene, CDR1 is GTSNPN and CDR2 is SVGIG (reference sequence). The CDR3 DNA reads TGTGCCTGGGGAGGAGTAATGAACACTGAAGCTTTCTTT. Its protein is CAWGGVMNTEAFF. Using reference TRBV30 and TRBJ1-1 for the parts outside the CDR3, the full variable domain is SQTIHQWPATLVQPVGSPLSLECTVEGTSNPNLYWYRQAAGRGLQLLFYSVGIGQISSEVPQNLSASRPQDRQFILSSKKLLLSDSGFYLCAWGGVMNTEAFFGQGTRLTVV.

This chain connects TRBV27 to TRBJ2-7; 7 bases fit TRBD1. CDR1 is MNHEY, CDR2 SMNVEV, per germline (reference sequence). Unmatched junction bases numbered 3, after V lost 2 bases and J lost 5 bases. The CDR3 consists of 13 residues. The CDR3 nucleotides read TGTGCCAGCAGTTTAAGGGGGCGGGACGAGCAGTACTTC. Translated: CASSLRGRDEQYF.

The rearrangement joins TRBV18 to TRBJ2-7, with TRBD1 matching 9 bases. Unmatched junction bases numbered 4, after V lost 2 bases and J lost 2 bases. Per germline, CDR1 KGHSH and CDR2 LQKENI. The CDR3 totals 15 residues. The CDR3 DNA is TGTGCCAGCTCACCAGGGAGACAGGGGGCCTACGAGCAGTACTTC. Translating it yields CASSPGRQGAYEQYF.

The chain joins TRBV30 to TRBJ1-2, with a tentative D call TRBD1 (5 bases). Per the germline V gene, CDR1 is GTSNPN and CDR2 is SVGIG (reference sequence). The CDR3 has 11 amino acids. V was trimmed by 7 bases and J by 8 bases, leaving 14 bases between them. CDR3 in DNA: TGTGCCTCCCCTCGGGGGGTGGGCTACACCTTC. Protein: CASPRGVGYTF.

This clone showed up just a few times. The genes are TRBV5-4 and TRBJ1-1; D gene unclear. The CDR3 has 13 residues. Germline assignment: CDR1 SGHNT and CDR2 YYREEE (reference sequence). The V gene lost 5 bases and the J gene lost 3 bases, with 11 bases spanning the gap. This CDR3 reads CASSGFRDTEAFF. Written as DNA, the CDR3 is TGTGCCAGCAGTGGGTTTAGAGACACTGAAGCTTTCTTT.

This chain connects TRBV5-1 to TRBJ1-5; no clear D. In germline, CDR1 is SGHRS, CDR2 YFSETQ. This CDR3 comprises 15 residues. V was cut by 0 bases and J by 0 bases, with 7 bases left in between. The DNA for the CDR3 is TGCGCCAGCAGCTTGGTGCCGGATAGCAATCAGCCCCAGCATTTT. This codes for CASSLVPDSNQPQHF.

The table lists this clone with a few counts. The CDR3 loop reads CASPGPADYNSPLHF. The CDR3 DNA follows: TGTGCCAGCCCGGGGCCCGCGGACTATAATTCACCCCTCCACTTT. The chain couples TRBV4-2 to TRBJ1-6; D is perhaps TRBD1 (5 bases). Trimming left V 8 bases short and J 3 bases short, with 14 bases between. CDR1 and CDR2 (germline): LGHNA, YNFKEQ. This CDR3 region has 15 residues.

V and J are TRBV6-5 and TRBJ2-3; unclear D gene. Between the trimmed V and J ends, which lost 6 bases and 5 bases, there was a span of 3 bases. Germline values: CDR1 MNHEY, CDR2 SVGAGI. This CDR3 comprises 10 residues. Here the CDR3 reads CASRVDTQYF. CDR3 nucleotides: TGTGCCAGCAGGGTAGATACGCAGTATTTT.

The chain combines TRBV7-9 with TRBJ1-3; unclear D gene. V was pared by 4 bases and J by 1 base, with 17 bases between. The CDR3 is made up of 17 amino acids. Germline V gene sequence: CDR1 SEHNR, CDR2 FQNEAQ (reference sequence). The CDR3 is CASSSLQRGGSGNTIYF. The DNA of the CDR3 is TGTGCCAGCAGCTCATTACAGCGGGGAGGGTCTGGAAACACCATATATTTT.

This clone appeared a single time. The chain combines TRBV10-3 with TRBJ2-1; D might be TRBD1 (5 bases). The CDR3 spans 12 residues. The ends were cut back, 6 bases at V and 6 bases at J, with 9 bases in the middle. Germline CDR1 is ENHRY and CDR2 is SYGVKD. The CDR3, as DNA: TGTGCCATCAGCGAAAGGGGCAATGAGCAGTTCTTC. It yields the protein CAISERGNEQFF.

CDR3 nucleotide sequence: TGTGCCAGTAGTATTGGGCGGACTAGCGGGGGCAAGCAGTTCTTC. As protein: CASSIGRTSGGKQFF. This chain links TRBV19 with TRBJ2-1, with TRBD2 identical over 13 bases. V shed 3 bases, J shed 11 bases, and the junction held 7 bases outside the gene matches. The CDR3 has 15 residues. The V gene's germline CDR1 is LNHDA and CDR2 SQIVND (reference sequence). The variable domain in full, with the rest retrieved from reference TRBV19 and TRBJ2-1, is DGGITQSPKYLFRKEGQNVTLSCEQNLNHDAMYWYRQDPGQGLRLIYYSQIVNDFQKGDIAEGYSVSREKKESFPLTVTSAQKNPTAFYLCASSIGRTSGGKQFFGPGTRLTVL.

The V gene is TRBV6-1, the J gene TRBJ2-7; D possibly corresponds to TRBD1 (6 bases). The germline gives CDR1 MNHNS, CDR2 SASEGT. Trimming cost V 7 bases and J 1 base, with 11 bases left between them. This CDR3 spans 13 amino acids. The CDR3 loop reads CASTPGQSYEQYF. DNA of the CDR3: TGTGCCAGCACGCCCGGACAGTCCTACGAGCAGTACTTC.

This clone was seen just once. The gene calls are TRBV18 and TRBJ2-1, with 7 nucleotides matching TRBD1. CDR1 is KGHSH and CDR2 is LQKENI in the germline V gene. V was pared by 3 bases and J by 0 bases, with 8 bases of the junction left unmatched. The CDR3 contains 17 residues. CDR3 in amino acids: CASSPDRFGSSYNEQFF. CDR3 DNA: TGTGCCAGCTCACCGGACAGGTTTGGGAGCTCCTACAATGAGCAGTTCTTC.

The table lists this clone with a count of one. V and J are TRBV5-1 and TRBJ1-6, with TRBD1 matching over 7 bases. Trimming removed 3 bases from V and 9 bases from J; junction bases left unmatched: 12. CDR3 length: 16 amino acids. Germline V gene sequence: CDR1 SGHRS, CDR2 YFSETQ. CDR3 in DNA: TGCGCCAGCAGCTCAACAGGGGATTCAGGGAGTTCACCCCTCCACTTT. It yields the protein CASSSTGDSGSSPLHF.

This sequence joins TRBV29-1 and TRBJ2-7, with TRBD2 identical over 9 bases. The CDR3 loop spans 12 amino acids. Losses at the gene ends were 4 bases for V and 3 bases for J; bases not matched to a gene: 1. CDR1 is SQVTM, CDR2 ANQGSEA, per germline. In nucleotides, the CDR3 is TGCAGCGTTGCTAGCGGGGACTACGAGCAGTACTTC. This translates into CSVASGDYEQYF.

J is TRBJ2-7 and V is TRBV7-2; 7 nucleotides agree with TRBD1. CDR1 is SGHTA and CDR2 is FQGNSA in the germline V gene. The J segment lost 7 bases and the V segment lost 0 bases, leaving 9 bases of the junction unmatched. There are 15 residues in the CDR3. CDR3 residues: CASSLAFGTENEQYF. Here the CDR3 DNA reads TGTGCCAGCAGCTTAGCATTTGGGACAGAGAATGAGCAGTACTTC.

Here the CDR3 DNA reads TGTGCCTGGAGTCCCGGGGGAAACACCATATATTTT. Residues: CAWSPGGNTIYF. V usage is TRBV30 and J usage is TRBJ1-3; D unresolved. The V end lost 2 bases, the J end lost 4 bases, and 6 bases lay between the germline ends. Looked up from germline, CDR1 is GTSNPN and CDR2 is SVGIG (reference sequence). This CDR3 is 12 amino acids long.

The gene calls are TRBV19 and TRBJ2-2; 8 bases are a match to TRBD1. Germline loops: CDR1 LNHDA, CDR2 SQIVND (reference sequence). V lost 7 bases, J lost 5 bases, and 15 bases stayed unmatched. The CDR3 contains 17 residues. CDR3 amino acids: CASTKSGQGVRTGELFF. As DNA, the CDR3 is TGTGCCAGTACCAAGTCAGGACAGGGAGTAAGGACCGGGGAGCTGTTTTTT.

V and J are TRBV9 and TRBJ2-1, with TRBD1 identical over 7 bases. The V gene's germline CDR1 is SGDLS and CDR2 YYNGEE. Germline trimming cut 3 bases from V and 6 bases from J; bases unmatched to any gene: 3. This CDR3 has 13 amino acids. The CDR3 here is CASSEQGSNEQFF. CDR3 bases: TGTGCCAGCAGCGAACAGGGGTCCAATGAGCAGTTCTTC.

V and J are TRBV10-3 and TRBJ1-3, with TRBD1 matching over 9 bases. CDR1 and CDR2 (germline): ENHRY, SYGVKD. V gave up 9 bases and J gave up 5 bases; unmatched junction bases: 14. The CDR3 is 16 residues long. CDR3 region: CAIQNPTGGPRNTIYF. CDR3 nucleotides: TGTGCCATTCAAAACCCGACAGGGGGGCCTAGAAACACCATATATTTT.

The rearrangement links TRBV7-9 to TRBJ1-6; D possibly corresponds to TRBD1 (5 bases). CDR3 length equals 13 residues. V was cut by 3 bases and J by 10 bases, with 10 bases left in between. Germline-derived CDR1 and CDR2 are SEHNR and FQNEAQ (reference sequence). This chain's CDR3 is CASSLQRDSPLHF. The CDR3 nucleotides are TGTGCCAGCAGCTTGCAGAGGGACTCACCCCTCCACTTT.

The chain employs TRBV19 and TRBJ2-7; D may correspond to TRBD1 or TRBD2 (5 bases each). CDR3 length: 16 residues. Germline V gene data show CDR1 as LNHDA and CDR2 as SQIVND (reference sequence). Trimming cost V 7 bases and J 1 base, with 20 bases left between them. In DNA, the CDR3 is TGTGCCAGTAACAACCCCGGGACGGACCTATCCTACGAGCAGTACTTC. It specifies CASNNPGTDLSYEQYF. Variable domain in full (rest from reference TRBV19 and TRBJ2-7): DGGITQSPKYLFRKEGQNVTLSCEQNLNHDAMYWYRQDPGQGLRLIYYSQIVNDFQKGDIAEGYSVSREKKESFPLTVTSAQKNPTAFYLCASNNPGTDLSYEQYFGPGTRLTVT.

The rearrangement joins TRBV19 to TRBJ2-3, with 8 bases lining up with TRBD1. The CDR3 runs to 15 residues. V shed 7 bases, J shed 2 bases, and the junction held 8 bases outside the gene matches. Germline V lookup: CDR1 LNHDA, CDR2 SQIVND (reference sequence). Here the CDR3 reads CASTQDRAYTDTQYF. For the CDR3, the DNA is TGTGCCAGTACCCAGGACAGGGCTTACACAGATACGCAGTATTTT.

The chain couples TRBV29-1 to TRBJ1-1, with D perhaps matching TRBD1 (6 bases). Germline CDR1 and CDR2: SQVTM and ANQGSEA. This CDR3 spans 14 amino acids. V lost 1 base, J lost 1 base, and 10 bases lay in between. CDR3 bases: TGCAGCGTTGAAGGGATACAGGGGAACACTGAAGCTTTCTTT. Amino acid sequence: CSVEGIQGNTEAFF.

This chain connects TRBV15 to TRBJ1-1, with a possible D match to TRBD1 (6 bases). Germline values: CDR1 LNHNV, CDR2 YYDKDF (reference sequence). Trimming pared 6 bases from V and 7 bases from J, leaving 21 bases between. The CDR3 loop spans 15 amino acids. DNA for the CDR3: TGTGCCACCAGTACTTCCTCAGGGGTGGAGAATGAAGCTTTCTTT. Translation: CATSTSSGVENEAFF.

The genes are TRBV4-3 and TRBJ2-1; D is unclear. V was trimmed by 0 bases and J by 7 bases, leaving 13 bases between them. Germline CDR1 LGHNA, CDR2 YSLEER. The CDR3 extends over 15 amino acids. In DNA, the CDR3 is TGCGCCAGCAGCCAAGAAGCTTTGGTTTGGAATGAGCAGTTCTTC. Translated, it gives CASSQEALVWNEQFF.